A single count supports the clone carrying this T cell receptor beta chain. The data belong to a study of blood T cell repertoires in COVID-19. Profiling relied on immunoSEQ multiplex PCR, and the TCRdb table lists in-frame clones only, not all of them. The table has under 250,000 clones, approximately 90% seen once. CDR1 is LGHDT and CDR2 is YNNKEL in the germline V gene (reference sequence). V was trimmed by 5 bases and J by 0 bases, leaving 14 bases between them. The CDR3 is 15 residues long. This clonotype was sampled from a man younger than 45 with COVID-19, enrolled during active disease. The chain couples TRBV3-1 (or the pseudogene TRBV3-2) to TRBJ2-7; perhaps TRBD2 as D (6 bases). Sequenced: peripheral blood. Here the CDR3 reads CASSFGGAYSYEQYF. The CDR3 DNA reads TGTGCCAGCAGCTTCGGAGGGGCATACTCCTACGAGCAGTACTTC.